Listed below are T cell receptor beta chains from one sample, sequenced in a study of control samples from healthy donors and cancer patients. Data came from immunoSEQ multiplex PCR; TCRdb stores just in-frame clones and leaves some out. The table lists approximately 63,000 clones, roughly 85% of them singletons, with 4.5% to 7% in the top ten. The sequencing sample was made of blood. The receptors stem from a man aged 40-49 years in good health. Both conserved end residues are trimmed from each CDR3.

cdr3_aa: SVGQLLNYGYT
cdr3_length: 11
v_call: TRBV29-1

cdr3_aa: ASTQGSSYEQY
cdr3_length: 11
v_call: TRBV5-6

cdr3_aa: ASSAGRTGELF
cdr3_length: 11
v_call: TRBV7-9

cdr3_aa: ASSLTWNTEAF
cdr3_length: 11
v_call: TRBV27

cdr3_aa: ASSFLASGRGGETQY
cdr3_length: 15
v_call: TRBV7-2

cdr3_aa: ASSVQFNTGELF
cdr3_length: 12
v_call: TRBV6-4

cdr3_aa: ASSPGQGVYEQY
cdr3_length: 12
v_call: TRBV5-5

cdr3_aa: ASSLAGTGTLGGNTIY
cdr3_length: 16
v_call: TRBV7-2

cdr3_aa: ASMRRSRGNTQY
cdr3_length: 12
v_call: TRBV6-5

cdr3_aa: ASSLGLAVNTDTQY
cdr3_length: 14
v_call: TRBV5-1

cdr3_aa: ASSLASLGGLETQY
cdr3_length: 14
v_call: TRBV7-6

cdr3_aa: ASSSGASYEQY
cdr3_length: 11
v_call: TRBV19

cdr3_aa: ASSSRGVAGVGTGELF
cdr3_length: 16
v_call: TRBV7-9

cdr3_aa: SVTDRVSEAF
cdr3_length: 10
v_call: TRBV29-1

cdr3_aa: ASSLTWDRPNYGYT
cdr3_length: 14
v_call: TRBV27

cdr3_aa: ASRADGGREKLF
cdr3_length: 12
v_call: TRBV6-5

cdr3_aa: ASSLGRQGTEKLF
cdr3_length: 13
v_call: TRBV6-6

cdr3_aa: ASSYGTNGEKLF
cdr3_length: 12
v_call: TRBV6-5

cdr3_aa: ASSQTPDGDYGPNNEQF
cdr3_length: 17
v_call: TRBV4-1

cdr3_aa: ASGGEFSSGNTIY
cdr3_length: 13
v_call: TRBV19

cdr3_aa: ASSSGSYEQY
cdr3_length: 10
v_call: TRBV11-3

cdr3_aa: ASSLRLYSNQPQH
cdr3_length: 13
v_call: TRBV28

cdr3_aa: ASSLGTGFQNIQY
cdr3_length: 13
v_call: TRBV7-2

cdr3_aa: AIKEAGRGVDYGYT
cdr3_length: 14
v_call: TRBV10-3

cdr3_aa: ASGPPRGLNTEAF
cdr3_length: 13
v_call: TRBV12-5

cdr3_aa: ASSHISGGITDTQY
cdr3_length: 14
v_call: TRBV3-1/TRBV3-2

cdr3_aa: ATSRDQGSNEQY
cdr3_length: 12
v_call: TRBV15

cdr3_aa: ASSMEGHNQPQH
cdr3_length: 12
v_call: TRBV19

cdr3_aa: ASSLERGLGTGELF
cdr3_length: 14
v_call: TRBV4-3

cdr3_aa: ASSSPGQGDTEAF
cdr3_length: 13
v_call: TRBV28

cdr3_aa: ASSQEYGVRAKNIQY
cdr3_length: 15
v_call: TRBV14

cdr3_aa: ASSTQVSDSYEQY
cdr3_length: 13
v_call: TRBV5-4

cdr3_aa: ASSLDGQGNTEAF
cdr3_length: 13
v_call: TRBV5-1

cdr3_aa: ASSFAGTSGGASYNEQF
cdr3_length: 17
v_call: TRBV7-6

cdr3_aa: ASRAQGGSGNTIY
cdr3_length: 13
v_call: TRBV2

cdr3_aa: ASSRMYGYT
cdr3_length: 9
v_call: TRBV2

cdr3_aa: ASSYMNEQY
cdr3_length: 9
v_call: TRBV6-5

cdr3_aa: ASSRVAGLSNQPQH
cdr3_length: 14
v_call: TRBV4-1

cdr3_aa: ASIDRTNYGYT
cdr3_length: 11
v_call: TRBV19

cdr3_aa: ASSVAGFSNQPQH
cdr3_length: 13
v_call: TRBV27

cdr3_aa: ASSLRDYQETQY
cdr3_length: 12
v_call: TRBV11-3

cdr3_aa: ASSYLGGSYNEQF
cdr3_length: 13
v_call: TRBV6-2/TRBV6-3

cdr3_aa: ASSLLGTGENTEAF
cdr3_length: 14
v_call: TRBV18

cdr3_aa: ASSPGYRDSGYTQY
cdr3_length: 14
v_call: TRBV5-6